This T cell receptor beta chain was documented in a study of T-cell reconstitution after alpha-beta-depleted transplantation in children. To note about this clonotype: Its antigen is still unknown.

Unique molecular identifiers tagged the TCRbeta library. TCRdb independently ran MiXCR on the PCR reads; one entry per CDR3 protein. The sample shows around 960,000 distinct CDR3 sequences, about 29% of them seen only once. This CDR3 contains 18 residues. Germline V gene data show CDR1 as SGHRS and CDR2 as YFSETQ. V shed 4 bases and J shed 0 bases, with 20 bases lying between them. Study-level points and caveats: Several hundred expanded graft clones reportedly were the source of alpha-beta T cells about two months after transplant.

The sample in question was PBMCs, mostly from graft donor cells, obtained 360 days after TCRalphabeta/CD19-depleted stem cell transplant. The sequence was collected from a boy under three years old who had a stem cell transplant for SCID, so the T cells may come from the graft donor. The J gene is TRBJ2-4, the V gene TRBV5-1, with a weak D call TRBD1 (6 bases). The CDR3 spells CASSPIWTAELAKNIQYF. The CDR3, as DNA: TGCGCCAGCAGCCCAATATGGACAGCGGAGCTAGCCAAAAACATTCAGTACTTC.